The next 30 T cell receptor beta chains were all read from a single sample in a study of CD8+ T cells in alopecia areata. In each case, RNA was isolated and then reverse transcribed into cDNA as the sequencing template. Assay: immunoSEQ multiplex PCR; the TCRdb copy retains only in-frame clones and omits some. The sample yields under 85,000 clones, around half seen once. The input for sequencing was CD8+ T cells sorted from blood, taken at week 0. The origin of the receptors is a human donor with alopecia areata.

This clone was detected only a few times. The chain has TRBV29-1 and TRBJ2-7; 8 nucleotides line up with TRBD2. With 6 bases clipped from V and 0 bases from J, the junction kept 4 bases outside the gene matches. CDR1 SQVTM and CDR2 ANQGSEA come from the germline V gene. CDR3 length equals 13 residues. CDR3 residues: CSVVLAASYEQYF. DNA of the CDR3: TGCAGCGTGGTACTAGCGGCCTCCTACGAGCAGTACTTC.

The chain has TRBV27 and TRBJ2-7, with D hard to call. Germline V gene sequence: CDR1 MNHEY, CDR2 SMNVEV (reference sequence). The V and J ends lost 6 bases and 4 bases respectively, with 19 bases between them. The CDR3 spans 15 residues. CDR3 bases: TGTGCCAGCAGCAGACAACGGCAGCTACAGTACGAGCAGTACTTC. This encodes CASSRQRQLQYEQYF.

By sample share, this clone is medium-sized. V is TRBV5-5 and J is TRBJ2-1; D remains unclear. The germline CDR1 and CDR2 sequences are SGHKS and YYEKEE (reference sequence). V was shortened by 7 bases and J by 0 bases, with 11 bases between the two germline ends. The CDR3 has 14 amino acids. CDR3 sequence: CASAATDSYNEQFF. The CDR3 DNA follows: TGTGCCAGCGCTGCGACGGACTCCTACAATGAGCAGTTCTTC.

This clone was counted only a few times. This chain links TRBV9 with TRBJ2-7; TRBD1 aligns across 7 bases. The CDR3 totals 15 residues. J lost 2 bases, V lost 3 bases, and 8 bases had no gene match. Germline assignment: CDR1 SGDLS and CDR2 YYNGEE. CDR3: CASSGMTGTTYEQYF. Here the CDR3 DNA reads TGTGCCAGCAGCGGAATGACAGGGACAACCTACGAGCAGTACTTC.

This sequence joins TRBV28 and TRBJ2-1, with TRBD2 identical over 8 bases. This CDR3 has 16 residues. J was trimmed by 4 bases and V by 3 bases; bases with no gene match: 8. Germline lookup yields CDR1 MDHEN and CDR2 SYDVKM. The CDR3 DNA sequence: TGTGCCAGCAGTTTGGAGCGGGAGCTTGAGTACAATGAGCAGTTCTTC. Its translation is CASSLERELEYNEQFF. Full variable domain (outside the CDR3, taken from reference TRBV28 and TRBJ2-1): DVKVTQSSRYLVKRTGEKVFLECVQDMDHENMFWYRQDPGLGLRLIYFSYDVKMKEKGDIPEGYSVSREKKERFSLILESASTNQTSMYLCASSLERELEYNEQFFGPGTRLTVL.

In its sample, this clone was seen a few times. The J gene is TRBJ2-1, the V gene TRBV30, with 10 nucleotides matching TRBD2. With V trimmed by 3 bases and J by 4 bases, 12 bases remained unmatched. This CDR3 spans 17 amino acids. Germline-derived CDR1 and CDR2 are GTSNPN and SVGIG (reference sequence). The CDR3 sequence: CAWRDRNSGRGYNEQFF. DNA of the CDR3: TGTGCCTGGAGGGATAGGAACAGCGGGAGGGGGTACAATGAGCAGTTCTTC.

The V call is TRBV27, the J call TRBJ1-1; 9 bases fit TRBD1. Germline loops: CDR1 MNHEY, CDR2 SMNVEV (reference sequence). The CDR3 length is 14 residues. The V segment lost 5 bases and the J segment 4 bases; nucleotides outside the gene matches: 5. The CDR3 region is CASSPYRGLTEAFF. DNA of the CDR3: TGTGCCAGCAGTCCCTACAGGGGGCTCACTGAAGCTTTCTTT.

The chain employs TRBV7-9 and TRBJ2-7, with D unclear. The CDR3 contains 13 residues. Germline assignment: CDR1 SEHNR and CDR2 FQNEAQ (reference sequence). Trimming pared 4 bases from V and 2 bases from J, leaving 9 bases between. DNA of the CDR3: TGTGCCAGCAGCTCCGGGTTGCCCTACGAGCAGTACTTC. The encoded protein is CASSSGLPYEQYF.

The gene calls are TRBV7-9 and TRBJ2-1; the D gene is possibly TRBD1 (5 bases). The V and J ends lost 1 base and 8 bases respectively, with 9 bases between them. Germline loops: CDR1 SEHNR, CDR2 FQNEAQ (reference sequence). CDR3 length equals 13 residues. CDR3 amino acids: CASSLGQPDEQFF. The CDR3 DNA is TGTGCCAGCAGCTTAGGACAGCCGGATGAGCAGTTCTTC.

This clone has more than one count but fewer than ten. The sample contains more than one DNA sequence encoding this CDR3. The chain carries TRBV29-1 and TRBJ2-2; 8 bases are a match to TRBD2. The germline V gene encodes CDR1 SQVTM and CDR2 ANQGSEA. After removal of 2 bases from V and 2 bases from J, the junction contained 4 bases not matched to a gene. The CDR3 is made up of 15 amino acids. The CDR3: CSVEYSGINTGELFF. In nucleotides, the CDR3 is TGCAGCGTTGAATATAGCGGGATCAACACCGGGGAGCTGTTTTTT.

The CDR3 DNA reads TGCGCCAGCAGCCAAGATCCCAGCGGGAATCCCACCGGGGAGCTGTTTTTT. Translating it yields CASSQDPSGNPTGELFF. The rearrangement uses TRBV4-1 and TRBJ2-2, with 7 bases aligning to TRBD2. CDR1 is MGHRA, CDR2 YSYEKL, per germline. The CDR3 runs 17 residues. J lost 4 bases, V lost 0 bases, and 8 bases had no gene match.

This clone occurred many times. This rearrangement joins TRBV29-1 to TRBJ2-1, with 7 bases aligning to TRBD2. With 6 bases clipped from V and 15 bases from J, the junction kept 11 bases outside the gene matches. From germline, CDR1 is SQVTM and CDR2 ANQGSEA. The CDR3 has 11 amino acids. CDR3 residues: CSVRLGTTLFF. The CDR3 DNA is TGCAGCGTACGCCTCGGGACTACTTTGTTCTTC.

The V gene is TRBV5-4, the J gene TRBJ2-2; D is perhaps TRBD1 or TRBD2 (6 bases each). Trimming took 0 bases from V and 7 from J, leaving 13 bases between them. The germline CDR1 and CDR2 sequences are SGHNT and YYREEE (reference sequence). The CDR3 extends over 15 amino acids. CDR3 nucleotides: TGTGCCAGCAGCTTGGGGTCGGGGGCCTTCGGGGAGCTGTTTTTT. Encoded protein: CASSLGSGAFGELFF.

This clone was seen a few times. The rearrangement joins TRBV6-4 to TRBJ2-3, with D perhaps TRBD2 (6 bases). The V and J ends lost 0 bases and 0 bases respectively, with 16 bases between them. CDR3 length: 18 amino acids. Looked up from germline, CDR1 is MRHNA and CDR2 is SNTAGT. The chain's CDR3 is CASSDSWGTPNSTDTQYF. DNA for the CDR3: TGTGCCAGCAGTGACTCATGGGGGACTCCGAATAGCACAGATACGCAGTATTTT.

The CDR3 DNA follows: TGCAGCCCTGGGGGGACTCTGGAAACCTACGAGCAGTACTTC. Its translation is CSPGGTLETYEQYF. The gene calls are TRBV29-1 and TRBJ2-7; D is perhaps TRBD2 (6 bases). In germline, CDR1 is SQVTM, CDR2 ANQGSEA. Between the trimmed V and J ends, which lost 8 bases and 2 bases, there was a span of 19 bases. The CDR3 contains 14 residues.

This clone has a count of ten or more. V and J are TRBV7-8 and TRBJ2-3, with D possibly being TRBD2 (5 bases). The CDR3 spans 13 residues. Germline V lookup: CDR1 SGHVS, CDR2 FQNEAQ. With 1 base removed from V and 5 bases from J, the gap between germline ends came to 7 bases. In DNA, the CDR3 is TGTGCCAGCAGCTTAGGGGCGGGAGATACGCAGTATTTT. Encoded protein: CASSLGAGDTQYF.

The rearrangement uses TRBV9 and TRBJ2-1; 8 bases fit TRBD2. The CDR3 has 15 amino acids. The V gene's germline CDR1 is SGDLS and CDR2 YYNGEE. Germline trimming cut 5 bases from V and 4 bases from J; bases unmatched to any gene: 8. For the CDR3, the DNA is TGTGCCAGCAGTCCTTGGCGGGAGGTGTACAATGAGCAGTTCTTC. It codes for CASSPWREVYNEQFF. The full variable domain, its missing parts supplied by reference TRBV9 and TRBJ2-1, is DSGVTQTPKHLITATGQRVTLRCSPRSGDLSVYWYQQSLDQGLQFLIQYYNGEERAKGNILERFSAQQFPDLHSELNLSSLELGDSALYFCASSPWREVYNEQFFGPGTRLTVL.

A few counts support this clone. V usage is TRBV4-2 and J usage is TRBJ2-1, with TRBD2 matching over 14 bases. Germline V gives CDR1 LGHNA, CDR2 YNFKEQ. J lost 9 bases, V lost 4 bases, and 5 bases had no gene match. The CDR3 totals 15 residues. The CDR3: CASSPTSGRAPEQFF. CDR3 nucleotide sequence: TGTGCCAGCAGCCCGACTAGCGGGAGGGCCCCTGAGCAGTTCTTC.

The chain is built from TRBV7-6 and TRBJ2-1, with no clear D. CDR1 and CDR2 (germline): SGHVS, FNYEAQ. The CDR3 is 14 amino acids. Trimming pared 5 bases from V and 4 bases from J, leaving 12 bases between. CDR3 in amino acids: CASSAIIGYNEQFF. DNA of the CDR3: TGTGCCAGCAGCGCCATCATCGGGTACAATGAGCAGTTCTTC.

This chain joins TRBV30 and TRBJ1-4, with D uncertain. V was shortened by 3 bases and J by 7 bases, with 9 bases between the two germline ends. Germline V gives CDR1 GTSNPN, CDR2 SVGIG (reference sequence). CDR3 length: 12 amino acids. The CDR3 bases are TGTGCCTGGAGAGGGATTTCTGAAAAACTGTTTTTT. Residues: CAWRGISEKLFF.

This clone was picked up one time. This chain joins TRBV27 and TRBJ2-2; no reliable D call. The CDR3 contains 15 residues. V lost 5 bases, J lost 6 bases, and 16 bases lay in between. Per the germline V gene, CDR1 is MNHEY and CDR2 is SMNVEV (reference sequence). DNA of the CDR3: TGTGCCAGCAGTATCAGGAGAGGCCCACCCGGGGAGCTGTTTTTT. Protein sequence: CASSIRRGPPGELFF.

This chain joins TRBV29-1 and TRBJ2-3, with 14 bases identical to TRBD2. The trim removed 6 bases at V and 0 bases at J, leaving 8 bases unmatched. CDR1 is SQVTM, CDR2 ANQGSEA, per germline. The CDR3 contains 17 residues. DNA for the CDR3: TGCAGCGTAGCCGGGACTAGCGGGAGCCCTAGCACAGATACGCAGTATTTT. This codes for CSVAGTSGSPSTDTQYF.

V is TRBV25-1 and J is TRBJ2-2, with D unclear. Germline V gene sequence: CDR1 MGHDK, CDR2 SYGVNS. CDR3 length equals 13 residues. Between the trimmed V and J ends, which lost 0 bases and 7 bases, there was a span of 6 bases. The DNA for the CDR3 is TGTGCCAGCAGTGAATACAGAGGCGGGGAGCTGTTTTTT. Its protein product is CASSEYRGGELFF.

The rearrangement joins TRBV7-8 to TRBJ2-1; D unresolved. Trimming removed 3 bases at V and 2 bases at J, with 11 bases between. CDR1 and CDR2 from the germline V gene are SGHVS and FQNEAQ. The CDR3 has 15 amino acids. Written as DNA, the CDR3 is TGTGCCAGCAGCTTCGAGACGCCGACCTACAATGAGCAGTTCTTC. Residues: CASSFETPTYNEQFF. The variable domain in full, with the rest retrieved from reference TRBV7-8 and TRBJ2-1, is GAGVSQSPRYKVAKRGQDVALRCDPISGHVSLFWYQQALGQGPEFLTYFQNEAQLDKSGLPSDRFFAERPEGSVSTLKIQRTQQEDSAVYLCASSFETPTYNEQFFGPGTRLTVL.

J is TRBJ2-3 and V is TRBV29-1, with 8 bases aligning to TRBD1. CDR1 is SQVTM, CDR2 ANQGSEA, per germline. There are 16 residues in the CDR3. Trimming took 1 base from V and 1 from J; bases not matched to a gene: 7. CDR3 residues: CSVEVEDRAGTDTQYF. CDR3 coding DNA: TGCAGCGTTGAAGTCGAGGACAGGGCCGGCACAGATACGCAGTATTTT.

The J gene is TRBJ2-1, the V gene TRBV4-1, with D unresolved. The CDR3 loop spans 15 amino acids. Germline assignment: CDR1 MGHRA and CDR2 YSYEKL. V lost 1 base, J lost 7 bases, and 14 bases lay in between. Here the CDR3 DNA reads TGCGCCAGCAGCCAAGTGTACTCAAGCAGAAATGAGCAGTTCTTC. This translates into CASSQVYSSRNEQFF.

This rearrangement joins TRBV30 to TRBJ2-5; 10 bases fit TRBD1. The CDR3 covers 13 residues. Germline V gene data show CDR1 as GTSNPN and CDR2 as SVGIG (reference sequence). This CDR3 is CALGDRGWETQYF. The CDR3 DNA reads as TGTGCATTGGGGGACAGGGGATGGGAGACCCAGTACTTC.

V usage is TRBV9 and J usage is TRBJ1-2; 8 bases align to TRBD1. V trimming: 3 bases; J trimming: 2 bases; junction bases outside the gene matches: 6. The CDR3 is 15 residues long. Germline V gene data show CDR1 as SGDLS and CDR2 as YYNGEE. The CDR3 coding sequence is TGTGCCAGCAGCGCCCCTGGACAGGGCAACTATGGCTACACCTTC. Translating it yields CASSAPGQGNYGYTF.

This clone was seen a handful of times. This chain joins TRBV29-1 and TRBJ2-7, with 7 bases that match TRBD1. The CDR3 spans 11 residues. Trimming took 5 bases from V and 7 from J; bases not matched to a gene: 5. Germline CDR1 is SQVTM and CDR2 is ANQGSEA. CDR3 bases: TGCAGCGTTTCAGACAGGGAGGAGCAGTACTTC. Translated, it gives CSVSDREEQYF.

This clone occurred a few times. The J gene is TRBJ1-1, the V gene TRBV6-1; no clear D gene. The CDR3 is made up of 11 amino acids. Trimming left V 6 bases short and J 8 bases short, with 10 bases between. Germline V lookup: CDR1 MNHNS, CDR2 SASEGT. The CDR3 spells CASSQTTEAFF. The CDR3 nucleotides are TGTGCCAGCAGCCAGACGACGGAAGCTTTCTTT.